These T cell receptor beta chains were read from a single sample in a study of CD8+ T cells in alopecia areata. Profiling relied on immunoSEQ multiplex PCR, and the TCRdb table lists in-frame clones only, not all of them. In the table there are around 250,000 clones, 65% to 70% of which are singletons. The material sequenced was CD4+ T cells sorted from blood, taken at week 0. Receptors were obtained from a human donor with alopecia areata. CDR3s leave out the opening cysteine and the closing phenylalanine or tryptophan.

v_call: TRBV29-1
cdr3_length: 8
j_call: TRBJ2-1
cdr3_aa: SGQINEQF

v_call: TRBV2
cdr3_length: 10
j_call: TRBJ1-6
cdr3_aa: ASSDDNSPLH

v_call: TRBV6-1
cdr3_length: 13
j_call: TRBJ1-4
cdr3_aa: ASSEAGGRWEKLF

v_call: TRBV6-6
cdr3_length: 14
j_call: TRBJ2-5
cdr3_aa: ASSYSPIAGGETQY

v_call: TRBV5-1
cdr3_length: 12
j_call: TRBJ2-7
cdr3_aa: ASKTGSGAYEQY

v_call: TRBV14
cdr3_length: 9
j_call: TRBJ2-5
cdr3_aa: ASSRQGAQY

v_call: TRBV7-7
cdr3_length: 13
j_call: TRBJ2-1
cdr3_aa: ASSLTSGGKGEQF

v_call: TRBV7-9
cdr3_length: 13
j_call: TRBJ2-2
cdr3_aa: ASSLTGEGTGELF

v_call: TRBV7-9
cdr3_length: 13
j_call: TRBJ1-1
cdr3_aa: ASSPRGGLNTEAF

v_call: TRBV19
cdr3_length: 14
j_call: TRBJ2-1
cdr3_aa: ASRLAGGNAYNEQF

v_call: TRBV6-5
cdr3_length: 12
j_call: TRBJ2-3
cdr3_aa: ASSSLAVGDTQY

v_call: TRBV7-2
cdr3_length: 12
j_call: TRBJ2-1
cdr3_aa: ASSLRPIYNEQF

v_call: TRBV30
cdr3_length: 11
j_call: TRBJ2-7
cdr3_aa: ACLRQGAYEQY

v_call: TRBV5-1
cdr3_length: 11
j_call: TRBJ2-7
cdr3_aa: ASERSPGYEQY

v_call: TRBV7-9
cdr3_length: 14
j_call: TRBJ2-1
cdr3_aa: ASSLSRGPRREEQF

v_call: TRBV5-4
cdr3_length: 12
j_call: TRBJ2-6
cdr3_aa: ASSRQFGANVLT

v_call: TRBV5-1
cdr3_length: 14
j_call: TRBJ2-7
cdr3_aa: ASSREPGVTSYEQY

v_call: TRBV29-1
cdr3_length: 10
j_call: TRBJ2-3
cdr3_aa: SVGVWDHTQY

v_call: TRBV30
cdr3_length: 11
j_call: TRBJ1-1
cdr3_aa: AWSVRQDTEAF

v_call: TRBV18
cdr3_length: 11
j_call: TRBJ1-2
cdr3_aa: ASSPTPLGGYT

v_call: TRBV6-5
cdr3_length: 14
j_call: TRBJ1-4
cdr3_aa: ASSYRHRVPNEKLF

v_call: TRBV6-5
cdr3_length: 14
j_call: TRBJ2-1
cdr3_aa: ASSYSKRERYNEQF